Listed below are T cell receptor beta chains from one sample, sequenced in a study of blood T cell repertoires in COVID-19. The table came from immunoSEQ multiplex PCR; TCRdb's copy has only in-frame clones and leaves some out. The sample lists 100,000 to 130,000 clones, around nine tenths occurring once. The sequenced sample was peripheral blood. The receptors were sampled from a woman younger than 45 with acute or convalescent COVID-19. Each CDR3 is given without its conserved first and last residue. The D gene is left open where the match is weak.

d_call v_call cdr3_aa
TRBD1 TRBV5-1 ASSLRTGGSSGNTIY
TRBD1 TRBV2 ASERDSWRGT
NA TRBV29-1 SCGEGDYGYT
TRBD2 TRBV30 AWRTSGGGGTQY
NA TRBV29-1 SVRRGLGGYT
NA TRBV5-8 ASSLARGTDTQY
TRBD1 TRBV28 ASSPPPGQGNEKLF
TRBD2 TRBV14 ASSPLGAGDSSYEQY
NA TRBV30 AWSDENEKLF
TRBD1 TRBV2 ASNSDLDRSTDTQY
TRBD1 TRBV28 ASGDSLDQETQY
TRBD1 TRBV19 ASIGTGLHEQY
NA TRBV28 ASSSGRGQRPYEQY
NA TRBV27 ASQGSTDTQY
TRBD1 TRBV3-1/TRBV3-2 ASSPRTGLNEKLF
TRBD1 TRBV4-2 ASSQGQALTDTQY
NA TRBV5-5 ASSFDSFSGNTIY
NA TRBV18 ASSPSPGTSYEQY
NA TRBV6-5 ASSYSTGYMNTEAF
TRBD1 TRBV27 ASSWTGGGEQY
NA TRBV21-1 ASSQVWSRYNEQF
TRBD2 TRBV3-1/TRBV3-2 ASSLSGGSTDTQY
NA TRBV9 ASSVGLLLSSYNEQF
TRBD2 TRBV27 ASTGGGAFMETQY
TRBD2 TRBV9 ASSVVPSGLNEQF
TRBD1 TRBV24-1 ATSGSPGQGANEQF
NA TRBV7-2 ASSWVGGSQSPLH
NA TRBV10-3 AISEFPDEKLF
NA TRBV2 ASMATSTDTQY
TRBD1 TRBV27 ASRSTGSGYGYT
NA TRBV4-1 ASSQSRGNHEQY
NA TRBV4-1 ASSQGGELTDTQY
NA TRBV19 ASSRVHPSLGDTVYNEQF
NA TRBV7-9 ASSPIYEQY
NA TRBV10-2 ASSEYRAETQY
NA TRBV10-2 ASSEQGNTEAF
TRBD1 TRBV6-5 ASSQTGGTEAF
NA TRBV19 ASSLTVNYGYT
TRBD1 TRBV4-1 ASSLRGDRLNEKLF
NA TRBV3-1/TRBV3-2 ASSQGIASGNTIY
TRBD2 TRBV7-6 ASSLRLAEQETQY
NA TRBV10-3 AISDIDRWETQY
TRBD1 TRBV12-3/TRBV12-4 ASSVGQGNEQY
TRBD2 TRBV2 ASTSGETDTQY
NA TRBV7-9 ASSGRDLEEY
NA TRBV30 AWRSMEFGEQY
NA TRBV10-3 AISDPTAPALYGYT
NA TRBV11-2 ASSLVQGTYEQY
NA TRBV5-1 ASSLDRFYGYT
TRBD1 TRBV7-2 ASSYQQGMNTEAF
TRBD1 TRBV19 ASSIVRGRMDTEAF
TRBD1 TRBV3-1/TRBV3-2 ASNRGNNSPLH
TRBD2 TRBV19 ASSPAGLAGHSQETQY